These 21 T cell receptor beta chains were sequenced from one sample in a study of regulatory T cells in long-lasting Graves disease (dated by TCRdb to the early 2020s). The time point label, read with the paper, signifies: persistent/refractory GD, antithyroid drugs over 5 years with positive TRAb. For both TCR sequencing and RNA sequencing, RNA was extracted from PBMCs using TRIzol. The library was built by means of multiplex PCR. Sequencing instrument: Illumina HiSeq 4000. To build TCR beta libraries, CDR3 regions were amplified by Arm-PCR using iRepertoire HTBI primers. TCRdb itself trimmed the public reads at Q25 with fastp, ran MiXCR and retained productive beta chains. Each entry is one CDR3 protein sequence, shown with its most common DNA and genes. Within this sample are 650,000 to 850,000 distinct CDR3 sequences, with roughly 30% of them counted one time only. The top ten constitute roughly 46% of the sample.

Source: peripheral blood mononuclear cells (PBMCs), taken when the disease was refractory, from a patient treated with antithyroid drugs. Every receptor here comes from a female donor with Graves disease.

This chain connects TRBV20-1 to TRBJ1-1; D remains ambiguous. V gave up 1 base and J gave up 3 bases, with 9 bases separating them. CDR1 and CDR2 (germline): DFQATT, SNEGSKA (reference sequence). The CDR3 length is 13 residues. CDR3 sequence: CSARVRPDTEAFF. The CDR3 DNA reads TGCAGTGCTAGAGTCAGGCCCGACACTGAAGCTTTCTTT.

To note about this clonotype: One end of the junction does not line up with germline, which may come from a read error. V is TRBV29-1 and J is TRBJ2-7; D gene unclear. The CDR3 has 12 amino acids. From germline, CDR1 is SQVTM and CDR2 ANQGSEA. The CDR3 is CSVELWHTIAHF. The CDR3 nucleotides read TGCAGCGTTGAACTTTGGCACACAATCGCGCACTTC.

The rearrangement joins TRBV3-1 to TRBJ2-7, with D tentatively TRBD1 (6 bases). CDR1 is LGHDT, CDR2 YNNKEL, per germline (reference sequence). V was pared by 1 base and J by 3 bases, with 13 bases between. The CDR3 loop spans 15 amino acids. The CDR3 bases are TGTGCCAGCAGCCAAGTGGGCTGGACAGACTACGAGCAGTACTTC. Its translation: CASSQVGWTDYEQYF.

This clonotype was found many times. The genes are TRBV20-1 and TRBJ2-5; TRBD2 matches at 10 bases. CDR1 DFQATT and CDR2 SNEGSKA come from the germline V gene (reference sequence). Losses at the gene ends were 2 bases for V and 3 bases for J; bases not matched to a gene: 0. This CDR3 contains 13 residues. This CDR3 is CSARLAGEETQYF. The CDR3 DNA reads as TGCAGTGCTAGACTAGCGGGAGAAGAGACCCAGTACTTC.

This clonotype has more than one count but fewer than ten. J is TRBJ1-1 and V is TRBV5-1, with TRBD1 matching over 10 bases. The CDR3 is made up of 15 amino acids. Germline V gene data show CDR1 as SGHRS and CDR2 as YFSETQ. V lost 0 bases to trimming and J lost 2 bases; unmatched junction nucleotides: 1. The CDR3 DNA reads TGCGCCAGCAGCTTGGTGACAGGGGGCAACACTGAAGCTTTCTTT. The encoded protein is CASSLVTGGNTEAFF. The entire variable domain, with the rest obtained from reference TRBV5-1 and TRBJ1-1, is as follows: KAGVTQTPRYLIKTRGQQVTLSCSPISGHRSVSWYQQTPGQGLQFLFEYFSETQRNKGNFPGRFSGRQFSNSRSEMNVSTLELGDSALYLCASSLVTGGNTEAFFGQGTRLTVV.

The table lists this clonotype with a few counts. V gene TRBV28 combines with J gene TRBJ1-1; TRBD1 is a possible D gene (6 bases). This CDR3 comprises 14 residues. Trimming stripped 6 bases from V and 6 bases from J, with 17 bases between. Germline V gene data show CDR1 as MDHEN and CDR2 as SYDVKM. The CDR3 region has the DNA TGTGCCAGCAGCTTGTCAGGGGAGGACCCTGAAGCTTTCTTT. Its protein product is CASSLSGEDPEAFF.

The V and J genes are TRBV7-3 and TRBJ1-1; maybe TRBD1 (5 bases). There are 15 residues in the CDR3. V was pared by 5 bases and J by 3 bases, with 16 bases between. Germline loops: CDR1 SGHTA, CDR2 FQGTGA. The CDR3, as DNA: TGTGCCAGCAGCGGGGGGACGGGGGGGGACACTGAAGCTTTCTTT. Its protein product is CASSGGTGGDTEAFF.

This clonotype was detected ten times or more. Here the CDR3 reads CASYGGDRSNYGYTF. The CDR3 nucleotides read TGTGCCAGCTACGGGGGGGACAGGAGTAACTATGGCTACACCTTC. The chain links TRBV28 to TRBJ1-2; 8 nucleotides align to TRBD1. Germline CDR1 and CDR2: MDHEN and SYDVKM. This CDR3 has 15 residues. V dropped 8 bases and J dropped 1; count of bases not matched to a gene: 9.

V gene TRBV6-2 or TRBV6-3 combines with J gene TRBJ1-5, with a tentative D call TRBD1 (6 bases). Per the germline V gene, CDR1 is MNHEY and CDR2 is SVGEGT. Trimming removed 0 bases from V and 8 bases from J, with 20 bases in between. CDR3 length: 17 amino acids. The CDR3 is CASSYSITPGDGEPQHF. CDR3 nucleotide sequence: TGTGCCAGCAGTTACTCGATCACCCCAGGGGATGGGGAGCCCCAGCATTTT.

The chain employs TRBV5-1 and TRBJ1-6, with D maybe TRBD1 (5 bases). Germline V gene data show CDR1 as SGHRS and CDR2 as YFSETQ. V shed 4 bases and J shed 10 bases, with 15 bases lying between them. CDR3 length: 14 residues. In nucleotides, the CDR3 is TGCGCCAGCAGCCCCCAGGGAGGGAGCTCACCCCTCCACTTT. It codes for CASSPQGGSSPLHF. Drawing the rest from reference TRBV5-1 and TRBJ1-6, the complete variable domain is KAGVTQTPRYLIKTRGQQVTLSCSPISGHRSVSWYQQTPGQGLQFLFEYFSETQRNKGNFPGRFSGRQFSNSRSEMNVSTLELGDSALYLCASSPQGGSSPLHFGNGTRLTVT.

The chain carries TRBV2 and TRBJ1-1, with unresolved D. The CDR3 runs 14 residues. Germline assignment: CDR1 SNHLY and CDR2 FYNNEI. V lost 9 bases to trimming and J lost 5 bases, with 19 bases between them. The CDR3: CARTSEALGTEAFF. CDR3 sequence (DNA): TGTGCCAGGACATCTGAGGCCCTGGGGACTGAAGCTTTCTTT.

The rearrangement joins TRBV5-1 to TRBJ1-1; perhaps TRBD1 as D (5 bases). Germline V gene data show CDR1 as SGHRS and CDR2 as YFSETQ. This CDR3 contains 15 residues. The V and J ends lost 0 bases and 1 base respectively, with 10 bases between them. DNA for the CDR3: TGCGCCAGCAGCTTGGGACAGATCGGGAACACTGAAGCTTTCTTT. Translating gives CASSLGQIGNTEAFF.

The J gene is TRBJ1-4, the V gene TRBV6-1; D unclear. The CDR3 has 15 amino acids. Trimming stripped 1 base from V and 0 bases from J, with 6 bases between. In germline, CDR1 is MNHNS, CDR2 SASEGT. In DNA, the CDR3 is TGTGCCAGCAGTGAAGATCAAACAACTAATGAAAAACTGTTTTTT. It yields the protein CASSEDQTTNEKLFF.

This rearrangement joins TRBV5-5 to TRBJ1-2; D is undetermined. CDR3 length: 14 amino acids. CDR1 and CDR2 (germline): SGHKS, YYEKEE (reference sequence). Trimming left V 0 bases short and J 2 bases short, with 8 bases between. The CDR3 protein is CASSLDAANYGYTF. The CDR3 DNA sequence: TGTGCCAGCAGCTTGGATGCCGCCAACTATGGCTACACCTTC.

This chain links TRBV20-1 with TRBJ2-7; possible D gene TRBD1, 6 bases. V shed 6 bases and J shed 0 bases, with 12 bases lying between them. The germline gives CDR1 DFQATT, CDR2 SNEGSKA (reference sequence). This CDR3 comprises 13 residues. The CDR3 bases are TGCAGTGCACCCGGACAGTACTCCTACGAGCAGTACTTC. This translates into CSAPGQYSYEQYF.

The chain links TRBV6-2 or TRBV6-3 to TRBJ2-2, with 15 bases identical to TRBD2. With V trimmed by 5 bases and J by 2 bases, 9 bases remained unmatched. The CDR3 is 19 residues long. Germline CDR1 reads MNHEY; CDR2 reads SVGEGT. The CDR3 nucleotides read TGTGCCAGCAGTCTCCGGACTAGCGGGAGGGCCGAAAACACCGGGGAGCTGTTTTTT. Amino acids: CASSLRTSGRAENTGELFF.

This clonotype was counted only a few times. V and J are TRBV10-2 and TRBJ1-3, with D hard to call. The CDR3 is made up of 15 amino acids. V shed 8 bases and J shed 0 bases, with 14 bases lying between them. Germline lookup yields CDR1 WSHSY and CDR2 SAAADI. The CDR3 here is CASRGGTPSGNTIYF. The CDR3 DNA reads TGCGCCAGCCGGGGTGGAACCCCCTCTGGAAACACCATATATTTT.

The chain links TRBV28 to TRBJ1-2; 9 bases line up with TRBD1. The V gene's germline CDR1 is MDHEN and CDR2 SYDVKM. The CDR3 runs to 16 residues. After removal of 8 bases from V and 4 bases from J, the junction contained 14 bases not matched to a gene. CDR3 nucleotide sequence: TGTGCCAGCTCACCAGGAGCGACGACAGGGGGCTATGGCTACACCTTC. Its translation: CASSPGATTGGYGYTF.

The chain carries TRBV3-1 and TRBJ2-7, with D uncertain. The ends were cut back, 0 bases at V and 7 bases at J, with 16 bases in the middle. This CDR3 has 15 amino acids. Germline V lookup: CDR1 LGHDT, CDR2 YNNKEL (reference sequence). The CDR3 sequence: CASSQDLTSLREQYF. CDR3 nucleotides: TGTGCCAGCAGCCAAGATCTAACTTCTCTTAGAGAGCAGTACTTC.

This clonotype appeared many times. The chain recombines TRBV11-2 with TRBJ1-1; D not certain. CDR1 and CDR2 from the germline V gene are SGHAT and FQNNGV. V lost 7 bases, J lost 0 bases, and 12 bases lay in between. The CDR3 loop spans 14 amino acids. The CDR3 spells CASTMRGLNTEAFF. The CDR3 DNA follows: TGTGCCAGCACCATGAGAGGATTGAACACTGAAGCTTTCTTT.

This clonotype was counted only a few times. The chain has TRBV29-1 and TRBJ1-5; unclear D gene. The CDR3 extends over 14 amino acids. CDR1 is SQVTM and CDR2 is ANQGSEA in the germline V gene. Trimming shortened V by 6 bases and J by 4 bases, and 16 bases separated the two germline ends. The CDR3 DNA reads TGCAGCGTCGCGTCCCCGGGGTGGAATCAGCCCCAGCATTTT. Its protein is CSVASPGWNQPQHF.